The clone carrying this TCR beta chain has a count of ten or more. Antigen specificity is unknown. It was 9.5 to 10 milliliters of peripheral blood that were drawn from each donor. This sample was taken from a study of blood T cells in healthy people across ages. Study-level points and caveats: Per million T cells, the diversity of TCR beta decreased roughly linearly as age advanced.

A second PCR, run for roughly 7 to 11 cycles, used a sample-barcoded 5' primer plus a J-beta primer mix. All cDNA molecules were each tagged by a template-switch adaptor with 12 random nucleotides. TCRdb reanalysed the 5' RACE reads using MiXCR and keeps one entry per CDR3 protein. The repertoire includes some 790,000 distinct CDR3 sequences, about 28% of them detected once, and about 18% sits in the top ten. Between the trimmed V and J ends, which lost 2 bases and 10 bases, there was a span of 9 bases. CDR3 length: 12 amino acids. The germline gives CDR1 SGHTA, CDR2 FQGNSA. Material: blood. The V and J genes are TRBV7-2 and TRBJ2-1, with D possibly being TRBD2 (5 bases). The receptor was derived from a woman of 80 years or more in good health. CDR3 amino acids: CASSLSPSEQFF. In DNA, the CDR3 is TGTGCCAGCAGCTTATCCCCTAGCGAGCAGTTCTTC.